The T cell receptor beta chain under discussion was sequenced for a study of blood T cell repertoires in COVID-19. For the study at large: The study drew acute and convalescent COVID-19 samples from the United States, Italy and Spain. From T cells, B-cell-depleted T cells, or PBMCs came the material, which was cDNA or gDNA.

The CDR3 length is 15 residues. V gave up 2 bases and J gave up 0 bases, with 10 bases separating them. Germline V CDR1 and CDR2: MNHEY, SMNVEV (reference sequence). Original analysis: Amplification with reference gene primers provided the estimates of nucleated cell counts. Method: immunoSEQ multiplex PCR; TCRdb's copy keeps in-frame clones and lacks some. D and trimming come from the DNA, and the V and J calls and clone size come from that table. Among approximately 53,000 clones listed, around 76% were seen once. The TCR originated in a woman aged 60-75 years with acute or convalescent COVID-19. The chain recombines TRBV27 with TRBJ1-1; D is possibly TRBD1 (5 bases). Sequenced material: peripheral blood. DNA for the CDR3: TGTGCCAGCAGTTTAACAGGATCCATGAACACTGAAGCTTTCTTT. This encodes CASSLTGSMNTEAFF.